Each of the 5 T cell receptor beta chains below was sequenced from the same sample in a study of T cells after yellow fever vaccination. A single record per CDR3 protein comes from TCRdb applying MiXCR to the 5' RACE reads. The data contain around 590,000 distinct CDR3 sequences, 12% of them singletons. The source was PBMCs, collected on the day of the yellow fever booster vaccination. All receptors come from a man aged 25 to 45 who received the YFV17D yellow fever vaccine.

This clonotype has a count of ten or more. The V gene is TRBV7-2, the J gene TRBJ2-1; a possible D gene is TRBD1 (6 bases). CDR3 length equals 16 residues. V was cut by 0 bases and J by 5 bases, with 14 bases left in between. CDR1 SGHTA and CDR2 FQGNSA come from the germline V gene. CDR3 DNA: TGTGCCAGCAGCTTAGCTTCGGGACACATAAACAATGAGCAGTTCTTC. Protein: CASSLASGHINNEQFF.

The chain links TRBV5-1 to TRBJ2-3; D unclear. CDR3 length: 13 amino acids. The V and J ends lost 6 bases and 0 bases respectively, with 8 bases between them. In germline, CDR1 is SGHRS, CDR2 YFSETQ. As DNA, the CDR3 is TGCGCCAGCATCCAGTCTAGCACAGATACGCAGTATTTT. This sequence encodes CASIQSSTDTQYF.

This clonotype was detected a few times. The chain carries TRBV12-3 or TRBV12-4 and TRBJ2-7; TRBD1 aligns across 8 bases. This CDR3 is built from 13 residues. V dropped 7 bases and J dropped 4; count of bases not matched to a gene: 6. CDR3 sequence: CASIRTGQYEQYF. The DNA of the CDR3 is TGTGCCAGCATTCGGACAGGGCAATACGAGCAGTACTTC.

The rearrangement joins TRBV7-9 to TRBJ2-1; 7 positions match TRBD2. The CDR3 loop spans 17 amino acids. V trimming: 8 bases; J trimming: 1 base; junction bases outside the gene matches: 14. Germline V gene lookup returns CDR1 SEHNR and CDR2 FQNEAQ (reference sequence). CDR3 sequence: CASEGGFGGSSYNEQFF. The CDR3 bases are TGTGCCAGCGAAGGAGGGTTTGGCGGGAGTTCCTACAATGAGCAGTTCTTC. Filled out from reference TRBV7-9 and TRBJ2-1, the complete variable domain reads DTGVSQNPRHKITKRGQNVTFRCDPISEHNRLYWYRQTLGQGPEFLTYFQNEAQLEKSRLLSDRFSAERPKGSFSTLEIQRTEQGDSAMYLCASEGGFGGSSYNEQFFGPGTRLTVL.

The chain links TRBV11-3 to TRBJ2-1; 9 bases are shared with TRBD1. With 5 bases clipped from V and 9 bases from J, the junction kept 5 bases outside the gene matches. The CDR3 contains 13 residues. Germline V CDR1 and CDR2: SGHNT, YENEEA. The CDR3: CASSNRGRSEQFF. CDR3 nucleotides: TGTGCCAGCAGCAACAGGGGGCGAAGTGAGCAGTTCTTC.